Below are 8 T cell receptor beta chains sequenced from a single sample in a study of T-cell reconstitution after alpha-beta-depleted transplantation in children. The authors prepared the TCRbeta library with unique molecular identifiers. TCRdb re-called the PCR reads through MiXCR, storing one row per CDR3 protein. The sample consists of about 29,000 distinct CDR3 sequences, roughly 6% of them appearing once. The source material was PBMCs, mostly from graft donor cells, sampled 180 days after TCRalphabeta/CD19-depleted stem cell transplant. All receptors come from a male patient under 18 who had a stem cell transplant for acute myeloid leukemia, so the T cells may come from the graft donor.

This clonotype was found many times. The gene calls are TRBV18 and TRBJ2-1; TRBD2 matches 9 bases. CDR1 is KGHSH, CDR2 LQKENI, per germline. The CDR3 runs 15 residues. V was clipped by 0 bases and J by 5 bases; unmatched bases: 2. The CDR3 spells CASSPPGGRDNEQFF. The CDR3 nucleotides read TGTGCCAGCTCACCACCGGGCGGGAGGGACAATGAGCAGTTCTTC.

This clonotype was seen many times. The rearrangement uses TRBV30 and TRBJ2-7, with D possibly being TRBD1 (5 bases). CDR3 size: 15 residues. V was pared by 3 bases and J by 5 bases, with 20 bases between. Germline CDR1 GTSNPN, CDR2 SVGIG (reference sequence). The CDR3 loop is CAWSFPGRAYDEQYF. The CDR3, as DNA: TGTGCCTGGAGCTTCCCCGGCAGGGCCTATGACGAGCAGTACTTC.

This clonotype was recorded at least ten times. J is TRBJ1-2 and V is TRBV20-1; no firm D call. The CDR3 contains 13 residues. CDR1 is DFQATT, CDR2 SNEGSKA, per germline (reference sequence). Trimming stripped 5 bases from V and 0 bases from J, with 10 bases between. The CDR3 sequence is CSAPGPSNYGYTF. The CDR3 nucleotides are TGCAGTGCTCCGGGCCCTTCTAACTATGGCTACACCTTC.

Ten or more counts support this clonotype. V gene TRBV18 combines with J gene TRBJ1-4; perhaps TRBD1 as D (5 bases). CDR3 length: 15 residues. CDR1 and CDR2 from the germline V gene are KGHSH and LQKENI. V lost 5 bases and J 6 bases, leaving 16 bases between the germline ends. The CDR3 region has the DNA TGTGCCAGCTCATTGTCCCAGGGCTTTGATGAAAAACTGTTTTTT. It codes for CASSLSQGFDEKLFF.

The sample holds many counts of this clonotype. This chain links TRBV14 with TRBJ1-4, with a possible D match to TRBD1 (6 bases). The length of the CDR3 is 15 residues. Germline lookup yields CDR1 SGHDN and CDR2 FVKESK. Trimming pared 0 bases from V and 3 bases from J, leaving 8 bases between. The CDR3 nucleotides read TGTGCCAGCAGCCAAGACCGGGGGCCTAATGAAAAACTGTTTTTT. Protein sequence: CASSQDRGPNEKLFF.

This clonotype has ten or more counts. V gene TRBV12-3 or TRBV12-4 combines with J gene TRBJ1-1; no clear D. The CDR3 consists of 13 residues. Trimming pared 0 bases from V and 1 base from J, leaving 3 bases between. CDR3 protein: CASSLATNTEAFF. CDR3 DNA: TGTGCCAGCAGTTTAGCGACGAACACTGAAGCTTTCTTT.

This clonotype was detected many times. The chain combines TRBV20-1 with TRBJ2-3, with 7 bases that match TRBD2. Germline V gives CDR1 DFQATT, CDR2 SNEGSKA (reference sequence). This CDR3 comprises 15 residues. V was clipped by 2 bases and J by 2 bases; unmatched bases: 7. CDR3 sequence reads: CSARRGGSPTDTQYF. DNA for the CDR3: TGCAGTGCTAGAAGAGGCGGGAGCCCCACAGATACGCAGTATTTT.

Remarks on this clonotype: This sequence may be a read error, since a much larger clone differs from it by one base. The rearrangement joins TRBV3-1 to TRBJ2-5, with TRBD1 identical over 10 bases. This CDR3 is built from 18 residues. Looked up from germline, CDR1 is LGHDT and CDR2 is YNNKEL (reference sequence). The CDR3 region has the DNA TGTGCCAGCACCCAAGATGGAGGGACAGGGGTACTCCAAGAGACCCAGTACTTC. Its protein product is CASTQDGGTGVLQETQYF.